A selection of T cell receptor beta chains follows, all from one sample in a study of T cell responses to AZD1222 COVID-19 vaccine. Assay: immunoSEQ multiplex PCR; the TCRdb copy retains only in-frame clones and omits some. Here the sample spans under 45,000 clones, approximately 88% being singletons. The sample here was peripheral blood, taken 28 days after the second AZD1222 dose. The receptors stem from an adult who received the AZD1222 COVID-19 vaccine. CDR3s include the opening cysteine and the closing phenylalanine or tryptophan. A D gene is named only where the DNA matches it firmly. Rows give clone size only sometimes, using once, few, many, or a class for an expanded clone.

clone_size: NA
v_call: TRBV6-5
d_call: TRBD1
j_call: TRBJ1-4
cdr3_nt: TGTGCCAGCAGGAAGACAGGGGCAAATGAAAAACTGTTTTTT
cdr3_aa: CASRKTGANEKLFF

clone_size: few
v_call: TRBV6-1
d_call: NA
j_call: TRBJ1-1
cdr3_nt: TGTGCCAGCAGTGAATTGACCGGAGTGGCTGAAGCTTTCTTT
cdr3_aa: CASSELTGVAEAFF

clone_size: NA
v_call: TRBV11-2
d_call: NA
j_call: TRBJ2-2
cdr3_nt: TGTGCCAGCAGCACCGGGTCGTGGTTGGGACGGCCGAACACCGGGGAGCTGTTTTTT
cdr3_aa: CASSTGSWLGRPNTGELFF

clone_size: NA
v_call: TRBV29-1
d_call: NA
j_call: TRBJ2-7
cdr3_nt: TGCAGCGTTGAAGTTGGTTACGAGCAGTACTTC
cdr3_aa: CSVEVGYEQYF

clone_size: NA
v_call: TRBV19
d_call: NA
j_call: TRBJ2-7
cdr3_nt: TGTGCCAGTAGTATGCGAGGGGGCTACGAGCAGTACTTC
cdr3_aa: CASSMRGGYEQYF

clone_size: NA
v_call: TRBV30
d_call: NA
j_call: TRBJ1-5
cdr3_nt: TGTGCCTGGAGTGGATCCGGTGTGGAGCCCCAGCATTTT
cdr3_aa: CAWSGSGVEPQHF

clone_size: NA
v_call: TRBV7-9
d_call: TRBD1
j_call: TRBJ1-6
cdr3_nt: TGTGCCAGCAGCCTGCGGGGGGGGACAGATAATTCACCCCTCCACTTT
cdr3_aa: CASSLRGGTDNSPLHF

clone_size: NA
v_call: TRBV4-2
d_call: NA
j_call: TRBJ1-4
cdr3_nt: TGTGCCAGCAGCCTAGGGGAAAATGAAAAACTGTTTTTT
cdr3_aa: CASSLGENEKLFF

clone_size: NA
v_call: TRBV27
d_call: TRBD1
j_call: TRBJ1-2
cdr3_nt: TGTGCCAGCAGTTTTGGACAGGGCTATGGCTACACCTTC
cdr3_aa: CASSFGQGYGYTF

clone_size: NA
v_call: TRBV3-1/TRBV3-2
d_call: TRBD1
j_call: TRBJ1-2
cdr3_nt: TGTGCCAGCAGTCTGACAGGGAACTATGGCTACACCTTC
cdr3_aa: CASSLTGNYGYTF

clone_size: NA
v_call: TRBV3-1/TRBV3-2
d_call: NA
j_call: TRBJ1-4
cdr3_nt: TGTGCCAGCAGCCAAGAATTGGCAGGGCGCGAAAAACTGTTTTTT
cdr3_aa: CASSQELAGREKLFF

clone_size: NA
v_call: TRBV10-3
d_call: NA
j_call: TRBJ2-3
cdr3_nt: TGTGCCATCAATTCACAGGCCACGGATACGCAGTATTTT
cdr3_aa: CAINSQATDTQYF

clone_size: NA
v_call: TRBV27
d_call: TRBD1
j_call: TRBJ1-2
cdr3_nt: TGTGCCAGCAGTGTGGGACAGGACGGAGGCTACACCTTC
cdr3_aa: CASSVGQDGGYTF

clone_size: NA
v_call: TRBV28
d_call: NA
j_call: TRBJ1-1
cdr3_nt: TGTGCCAGCAGTTTAGGGGGCAGCACCAACACTGAAGCTTTCTTT
cdr3_aa: CASSLGGSTNTEAFF

clone_size: NA
v_call: TRBV29-1
d_call: NA
j_call: TRBJ1-3
cdr3_nt: TGCAGCGTTGAAGTTCCCCCCCCCTCCGGAAACACCATATATTTT
cdr3_aa: CSVEVPPPSGNTIYF

clone_size: NA
v_call: TRBV7-3
d_call: TRBD2
j_call: TRBJ2-3
cdr3_nt: TGTGCCAGCAGCTTATCAGGCGGGGGGCCCACAGATACGCAGTATTTT
cdr3_aa: CASSLSGGGPTDTQYF

clone_size: NA
v_call: TRBV18
d_call: TRBD1
j_call: TRBJ2-7
cdr3_nt: TGTGCCAGCTCACCATTTATCGGGGAGGGACAGGGGGCATACGAGCAGTACTTC
cdr3_aa: CASSPFIGEGQGAYEQYF

clone_size: NA
v_call: TRBV10-3
d_call: NA
j_call: TRBJ2-7
cdr3_nt: TGTGCCATCAGTGATGTAGTATCCTACGAGCAGTACTTC
cdr3_aa: CAISDVVSYEQYF

clone_size: NA
v_call: TRBV7-2
d_call: NA
j_call: TRBJ1-6
cdr3_nt: TGTGCCAGCAACCCCGATGGCATGCCCCCCCTCCACTTT
cdr3_aa: CASNPDGMPPLHF

clone_size: once
v_call: TRBV6-6
d_call: NA
j_call: TRBJ2-7
cdr3_nt: TGTGCCAGCAGTTACCCGGGACACAACTACGAGCAGTACTTC
cdr3_aa: CASSYPGHNYEQYF

clone_size: NA
v_call: TRBV5-1
d_call: TRBD2
j_call: TRBJ2-2
cdr3_nt: TGCGCCAGCAGCTTGAACGGACTAGCGACCCGCACCGGGGAGCTGTTTTTT
cdr3_aa: CASSLNGLATRTGELFF

clone_size: once
v_call: TRBV7-9
d_call: NA
j_call: TRBJ2-1
cdr3_nt: TGTGCCAGCAGCCGTCCCGGGGGCTACAATGAGCAGTTCTTC
cdr3_aa: CASSRPGGYNEQFF

clone_size: once
v_call: TRBV18
d_call: TRBD2
j_call: TRBJ2-2
cdr3_nt: TGTGCCAGCTCACCAGCTAGCGGGGGGACGAACACCGGGGAGCTGTTTTTT
cdr3_aa: CASSPASGGTNTGELFF

clone_size: NA
v_call: TRBV7-2
d_call: TRBD1
j_call: TRBJ1-6
cdr3_nt: TGTGCCAGCAGCTTCGGGACAGGGCAATCACCCCTCCACTTT
cdr3_aa: CASSFGTGQSPLHF

clone_size: NA
v_call: TRBV6-5
d_call: NA
j_call: TRBJ2-5
cdr3_nt: TGTGCCAGCAGTTACCTCGGGACCCAGTACTTC
cdr3_aa: CASSYLGTQYF

clone_size: NA
v_call: TRBV11-2
d_call: TRBD1
j_call: TRBJ2-7
cdr3_nt: TGTGCCAGCAGCCCCATCGGACAGGGGGCCTACGAGCAGTACTTC
cdr3_aa: CASSPIGQGAYEQYF

clone_size: NA
v_call: TRBV29-1
d_call: NA
j_call: TRBJ1-2
cdr3_nt: TGCAGCGTTGAAGTAATCGGTGCTGGCTACACCTTC
cdr3_aa: CSVEVIGAGYTF

clone_size: NA
v_call: TRBV11-2
d_call: NA
j_call: TRBJ1-1
cdr3_nt: TGTGCCAGCAGCCTGGGACGGATGAACACTGAAGCTTTCTTT
cdr3_aa: CASSLGRMNTEAFF

clone_size: few
v_call: TRBV13
d_call: TRBD2
j_call: TRBJ2-3
cdr3_nt: TGTGCCAGCAGCTCCACTAGCGGGGGGAGCACAGATACGCAGTATTTT
cdr3_aa: CASSSTSGGSTDTQYF

clone_size: few
v_call: TRBV28
d_call: TRBD1
j_call: TRBJ1-2
cdr3_nt: TGTGCCAGCAGTTTAATACAATTGGGGACAGCATTTGGCTACACCTTC
cdr3_aa: CASSLIQLGTAFGYTF

clone_size: NA
v_call: TRBV7-2
d_call: NA
j_call: TRBJ1-5
cdr3_nt: TGTGCCAGCAGCCCCGGACAGTTCAATCAGCCCCAGCATTTT
cdr3_aa: CASSPGQFNQPQHF

clone_size: NA
v_call: TRBV6-5
d_call: NA
j_call: TRBJ2-7
cdr3_nt: TGTGCCAGCAGGCGCCGGGACTCCGGACCCTACGAGCAGTACTTC
cdr3_aa: CASRRRDSGPYEQYF

clone_size: NA
v_call: TRBV5-6
d_call: NA
j_call: TRBJ2-2
cdr3_nt: TGTGCCAGCAGCTTGGGACGGACGGACACCGGGGAGCTGTTTTTT
cdr3_aa: CASSLGRTDTGELFF

clone_size: NA
v_call: TRBV5-6
d_call: NA
j_call: TRBJ1-5
cdr3_nt: TGTGCCAGCAGCCCTGACCCATCCTCTAATCAGCCCCAGCATTTT
cdr3_aa: CASSPDPSSNQPQHF

clone_size: NA
v_call: TRBV9
d_call: TRBD1
j_call: TRBJ2-7
cdr3_nt: TGTGCCAGCAGCCCGACCGGGACAGGCGGCGGGGAGCAGTACTTC
cdr3_aa: CASSPTGTGGGEQYF

clone_size: NA
v_call: TRBV3-1/TRBV3-2
d_call: NA
j_call: TRBJ2-2
cdr3_nt: TGTGCCAGCAGCAGAAGCGGAGGGGGGAACACCGGGGAGCTGTTTTTT
cdr3_aa: CASSRSGGGNTGELFF

clone_size: NA
v_call: TRBV7-9
d_call: NA
j_call: TRBJ1-2
cdr3_nt: TGTGCCAGCAGCTTAGGATCGGGGCCCGACGGCTACACCTTC
cdr3_aa: CASSLGSGPDGYTF

clone_size: NA
v_call: TRBV11-2
d_call: TRBD2
j_call: TRBJ2-1
cdr3_nt: TGTGCCAGCAGCCCCCGTTTAGCGGGGAGGGGCAATGAGCAGTTCTTC
cdr3_aa: CASSPRLAGRGNEQFF

clone_size: NA
v_call: TRBV7-6
d_call: NA
j_call: TRBJ2-2
cdr3_nt: TGTGCCAGCAGCTTAGGGGGGGGCCTGACCACCGGGGAGCTGTTTTTT
cdr3_aa: CASSLGGGLTTGELFF

clone_size: NA
v_call: TRBV19
d_call: NA
j_call: TRBJ1-2
cdr3_nt: TGTGCCAGTAGTCCCCAGTTGAGAGGGTTTAACTATGGCTACACCTTC
cdr3_aa: CASSPQLRGFNYGYTF

clone_size: once
v_call: TRBV9
d_call: TRBD1
j_call: TRBJ1-2
cdr3_nt: TGTGCCAGCAGCGTAGAGGGACAGGGCCTCTATGGCTACACCTTC
cdr3_aa: CASSVEGQGLYGYTF

clone_size: NA
v_call: TRBV11-3
d_call: NA
j_call: TRBJ2-2
cdr3_nt: TGTGCCAGCAGCTTAGTTCGGGGAACCGGGGAGCTGTTTTTT
cdr3_aa: CASSLVRGTGELFF

clone_size: NA
v_call: TRBV14
d_call: NA
j_call: TRBJ2-7
cdr3_nt: TGTGCCAGCAGCCAAGATCTGTCCCCGGGGTTCTCCTACGAGCAGTACTTC
cdr3_aa: CASSQDLSPGFSYEQYF

clone_size: NA
v_call: TRBV6-5
d_call: NA
j_call: TRBJ1-5
cdr3_nt: TGTGCCAGCGGCGGCAGGGCCCAGCCCCAGCATTTT
cdr3_aa: CASGGRAQPQHF

clone_size: NA
v_call: TRBV19
d_call: NA
j_call: TRBJ2-1
cdr3_nt: TGTGCCAGTAGTACCCCGCCCCCCGGACAGACGAGCTCCTACAATGAGCAGTTCTTC
cdr3_aa: CASSTPPPGQTSSYNEQFF

clone_size: once
v_call: TRBV6-5
d_call: TRBD1
j_call: TRBJ2-7
cdr3_nt: TGTGCCAGCAGTTACTCGGGGACAGGTATTTACTTC
cdr3_aa: CASSYSGTGIYF

clone_size: NA
v_call: TRBV5-4
d_call: TRBD2
j_call: TRBJ2-3
cdr3_nt: TGTGCCAGCAGCTTGGAGGCGGGGGTAGGAACAGATACGCAGTATTTT
cdr3_aa: CASSLEAGVGTDTQYF

clone_size: NA
v_call: TRBV15
d_call: NA
j_call: TRBJ2-3
cdr3_nt: TGTGCCACCAGCAGAGATTTTGATACGCAGTATTTT
cdr3_aa: CATSRDFDTQYF

clone_size: NA
v_call: TRBV5-8
d_call: NA
j_call: TRBJ1-1
cdr3_nt: TGTGCCAGCAGCTTGGTACAGGGGAACACTGAAGCTTTCTTT
cdr3_aa: CASSLVQGNTEAFF

clone_size: few
v_call: TRBV2
d_call: NA
j_call: TRBJ1-4
cdr3_nt: TGTGCCAGTGAACAGGGAGCTAATGAAAAACTGTTTTTT
cdr3_aa: CASEQGANEKLFF

clone_size: NA
v_call: TRBV27
d_call: NA
j_call: TRBJ1-2
cdr3_nt: TGTGCCAGCAGGGGCCGAGGGGCGGCCTTAGGCTACACCTTC
cdr3_aa: CASRGRGAALGYTF

clone_size: NA
v_call: TRBV3-1/TRBV3-2
d_call: NA
j_call: TRBJ1-5
cdr3_nt: TGTGCCAGCAGCCAAGCAAACATTAATCAGCCCCAGCATTTT
cdr3_aa: CASSQANINQPQHF

clone_size: NA
v_call: TRBV11-2
d_call: NA
j_call: TRBJ2-2
cdr3_nt: TGTGCCAGCAGCTTCAGGTTCGGGGAGCTGTTTTTT
cdr3_aa: CASSFRFGELFF

clone_size: NA
v_call: TRBV6-5
d_call: TRBD1
j_call: TRBJ1-1
cdr3_nt: TGTGCCAGCATTAACGACAGGGGGCGGACGACTGAAGCTTTCTTT
cdr3_aa: CASINDRGRTTEAFF

clone_size: few
v_call: TRBV7-8
d_call: NA
j_call: TRBJ2-3
cdr3_nt: TGTGCCAGCAGCTCCAGAGCTGGATCTAGCACAGATACGCAGTATTTT
cdr3_aa: CASSSRAGSSTDTQYF

clone_size: NA
v_call: TRBV5-1
d_call: NA
j_call: TRBJ1-2
cdr3_nt: TGCGCCAGCAGGGGCGATAACTATGGCTACACCTTC
cdr3_aa: CASRGDNYGYTF

clone_size: NA
v_call: TRBV6-5
d_call: NA
j_call: TRBJ1-1
cdr3_nt: TGTGCCAGCAGTTACACCCCCCAGGGCCAAGCTTTCTTT
cdr3_aa: CASSYTPQGQAFF